This T cell receptor beta chain comes out of a study of blood T cell repertoires in COVID-19. The authors' processing: Amplification of reference gene primers was used by the study to estimate nucleated cell counts. Libraries were prepared by immunoSEQ multiplex PCR; TCRdb keeps only in-frame clonotypes and omits some of them. V and J calls and clone size are those listed in that table; D and trimming were worked out from the DNA. Among a few hundred thousand clones listed, around 86% were seen once. The sample taken for sequencing was peripheral blood. The TCR comes from a woman in her twenties or thirties who had recovered from COVID-19.

CDR3 sequence reads: CASRAQGEADTQYF. The CDR3 nucleotides read TGCGCCAGCCGGGCACAGGGGGAAGCAGATACGCAGTATTTT. This chain joins TRBV5-1 and TRBJ2-3; 8 bases line up with TRBD1. The germline V gene encodes CDR1 SGHRS and CDR2 YFSETQ. V lost 7 bases and J lost 4; bases outside the gene matches: 8. The CDR3 is 14 residues long. The full variable domain, its missing parts supplied by reference TRBV5-1 and TRBJ2-3, is KAGVTQTPRYLIKTRGQQVTLSCSPISGHRSVSWYQQTPGQGLQFLFEYFSETQRNKGNFPGRFSGRQFSNSRSEMNVSTLELGDSALYLCASRAQGEADTQYFGPGTRLTVL.